Each of the 10 T cell receptor beta chains below was sequenced from the same sample in a study of cytotoxic CD8 clonotypes in ibrutinib-treated CLL. The table came from immunoSEQ multiplex PCR; TCRdb's copy has only in-frame clones and leaves some out. The sample includes over 200,000 clones, more than 75% of them seen just once. The specimen comprised PBMCs, sampled after 12 months of ibrutinib treatment. These receptors all come from a human donor with chronic lymphocytic leukemia.

The chain joins TRBV6-5 to TRBJ1-2, with 9 positions matching TRBD1. V trimming: 3 bases; J trimming: 0 bases; junction bases outside the gene matches: 5. The CDR3 runs 16 residues. The germline V gene has CDR1 MNHEY and CDR2 SVGAGI. CDR3 amino acids: CASSYLGQGANYGYTF. CDR3 in DNA: TGTGCCAGCAGTTATTTGGGACAGGGAGCTAACTATGGCTACACCTTC.

V is TRBV9 and J is TRBJ1-1; D gene unclear. Germline values: CDR1 SGDLS, CDR2 YYNGEE. Trimming pared 3 bases from V and 7 bases from J, leaving 13 bases between. CDR3 length: 13 residues. The CDR3 DNA follows: TGTGCCAGCAGCGCCTCGGGTTTTGGTGAAGCTTTCTTT. It codes for CASSASGFGEAFF. Supplemented by reference TRBV9 and TRBJ1-1, the full variable domain reads DSGVTQTPKHLITATGQRVTLRCSPRSGDLSVYWYQQSLDQGLQFLIQYYNGEERAKGNILERFSAQQFPDLHSELNLSSLELGDSALYFCASSASGFGEAFFGQGTRLTVV.

The gene calls are TRBV2 and TRBJ2-7, with D uncertain. Germline loops: CDR1 SNHLY, CDR2 FYNNEI. V was shortened by 5 bases and J by 3 bases, with 5 bases between the two germline ends. The length of the CDR3 is 11 residues. The CDR3 nucleotides are TGTGCCAGCAGTTTCGACTACGAGCAGTACTTC. Its protein is CASSFDYEQYF.

This clone was observed at least ten times. This sequence joins TRBV27 and TRBJ1-5, with TRBD1 identical over 8 bases. The CDR3 is 14 amino acids. The V segment lost 0 bases and the J segment 16 bases; nucleotides outside the gene matches: 11. Germline CDR1 reads MNHEY; CDR2 reads SMNVEV (reference sequence). This chain's CDR3 is CASSLSGQGANSHF. CDR3 DNA: TGTGCCAGCAGTTTATCCGGGCAGGGGGCGAACTCACATTTT.

V and J are TRBV19 and TRBJ2-3, with D hard to call. The CDR3 runs 14 residues. Trimming pared 3 bases from V and 2 bases from J, leaving 9 bases between. CDR1 is LNHDA and CDR2 is SQIVND in the germline V gene (reference sequence). DNA of the CDR3: TGTGCCAGTAGTATCTTTGGGAACACAGATACGCAGTATTTT. This sequence encodes CASSIFGNTDTQYF. Supplemented by reference TRBV19 and TRBJ2-3, the full variable domain reads DGGITQSPKYLFRKEGQNVTLSCEQNLNHDAMYWYRQDPGQGLRLIYYSQIVNDFQKGDIAEGYSVSREKKESFPLTVTSAQKNPTAFYLCASSIFGNTDTQYFGPGTRLTVL.

The chain recombines TRBV21-1 with TRBJ1-1; the table's TRBD1 call for D was not verified on the DNA. TRBV21-1 is deemed a pseudogene. CDR3 size: 12 residues. For the CDR3, the DNA is TGTGCCAGCAGCAAACCCCAGACTGAAGCTTTCTTT. Its translation is CASSKPQTEAFF.

This chain joins TRBV27 and TRBJ1-5; D remains unclear. This CDR3 comprises 14 residues. V lost 5 bases and J lost 1, with 9 bases in between. Germline V gives CDR1 MNHEY, CDR2 SMNVEV (reference sequence). CDR3 loop: CASSPTTSNQPQHF. In DNA form, the CDR3 reads TGTGCCAGCAGTCCGACCACAAGCAATCAGCCCCAGCATTTT.

This clone came up a few times. The rearrangement links TRBV2 to TRBJ2-7; perhaps TRBD1 as D (8 bases). Germline V lookup: CDR1 SNHLY, CDR2 FYNNEI. This CDR3 is 13 amino acids long. Trimming left V 6 bases short and J 6 bases short, with 15 bases between. The CDR3 nucleotides are TGTGCCAGCAGCACAGGGGGGGACAGCGAGCAGTACTTC. It encodes CASSTGGDSEQYF.

The chain combines TRBV10-3 with TRBJ2-7, with TRBD1 matching 7 bases. Germline V gene lookup returns CDR1 ENHRY and CDR2 SYGVKD. J lost 5 bases, V lost 5 bases, and 6 bases had no gene match. The CDR3 loop spans 13 amino acids. This CDR3 is CAISRDSTHEQYF. CDR3 nucleotides: TGTGCCATCAGTAGGGACAGTACCCACGAGCAGTACTTC.

V and J are TRBV6-1 and TRBJ2-1; perhaps TRBD2 as D (6 bases). V was cut by 7 bases and J by 8 bases, with 18 bases left in between. Per the germline V gene, CDR1 is MNHNS and CDR2 is SASEGT. There are 14 residues in the CDR3. The CDR3 DNA is TGTGCCAGCATCATGTTCCGGGACTCAGATGAGCAGTTCTTC. Translation: CASIMFRDSDEQFF.